The 22 T cell receptor beta chains in this list originate from one sample, sequenced in a study of CD8+CD57+ T cells in acquired aplastic anemia. Investigators profiled TCR beta VDJ and CDR3 from genomic DNA template. TCRdb re-called the reads with MiXCR, one entry per CDR3 protein. The sample carries about 210,000 distinct CDR3 sequences, 30% to 40% recorded once. Sequencing was done on a sample of sorted CD4+, CD8+, or CD8+CD57+ T cells (not recorded which) from PBMCs. These receptors all stem from a human donor in good health, serving as a control.

To note about this clonotype: A much more abundant neighbour one base away suggests this may be a read error. The rearrangement uses TRBV10-3 and TRBJ2-7, with 7 bases lining up with TRBD2. V shed 10 bases and J 3 bases; nucleotides not matched to a gene: 12. The CDR3 is 14 residues long. Germline CDR1 ENHRY, CDR2 SYGVKD. CDR3 amino acids: CASRREIALYEQYF. In DNA, the CDR3 is TGTGCCAGCAGGCGGGAGATCGCCCTCTACGAGCAGTACTTC.

Ten or more counts support this clonotype. This chain links TRBV20-1 with TRBJ1-5; D may be TRBD1 (6 bases). This CDR3 is built from 16 residues. Between the trimmed V and J ends, which lost 3 bases and 2 bases, there was a span of 17 bases. CDR1 and CDR2 from the germline V gene are DFQATT and SNEGSKA (reference sequence). In DNA form, the CDR3 reads TGCAGTGCTAGTCGACACAGGGAAGAGGGCAATCAGCCCCAGCATTTT. This sequence encodes CSASRHREEGNQPQHF.

The chain is built from TRBV6-1 and TRBJ1-1; 8 bases are shared with TRBD1. The CDR3 is 18 residues long. The V gene end was trimmed by 7 bases and the J gene end by 2 bases; junction bases not matched to a gene: 18. Per the germline V gene, CDR1 is MNHNS and CDR2 is SASEGT. Here the CDR3 reads CASTDQGTGFLGNTEAFF. The CDR3 region has the DNA TGTGCCAGCACCGACCAAGGGACAGGTTTTCTTGGAAACACTGAAGCTTTCTTT.

This clonotype has a handful of counts. The rearrangement joins TRBV12-3 or TRBV12-4 to TRBJ1-4; a weak D match, TRBD1 (5 bases). Trimming took off 2 bases at V and 7 bases at J, with 8 bases between the two ends. The length of the CDR3 is 13 residues. The CDR3 is CASSLNGGEKLFF. The DNA for the CDR3 is TGTGCCAGCAGTTTAAACGGGGGTGAAAAACTGTTTTTT.

This clonotype occurred many times. The CDR3 bases are TGTGCCAGCAGCTTAGCTTCCGGGACAGGGACTGGAAACACCATATATTTT. Its protein is CASSLASGTGTGNTIYF. The chain combines TRBV7-8 with TRBJ1-3; 9 nucleotides agree with TRBD1. The CDR3 extends over 17 amino acids. Unmatched junction bases numbered 5, after V lost 0 bases and J lost 2 bases. CDR1 and CDR2 (germline): SGHVS, FQNEAQ. Full variable domain (outside the CDR3, taken from reference TRBV7-8 and TRBJ1-3): GAGVSQSPRYKVAKRGQDVALRCDPISGHVSLFWYQQALGQGPEFLTYFQNEAQLDKSGLPSDRFFAERPEGSVSTLKIQRTQQEDSAVYLCASSLASGTGTGNTIYFGEGSWLTVV.

This clonotype was seen repeatedly, ten times or more. The chain employs TRBV7-2 and TRBJ1-2, with D unclear. CDR1 and CDR2 (germline): SGHTA, FQGNSA. V shed 2 bases and J shed 0 bases, with 7 bases lying between them. This CDR3 region has 14 residues. The CDR3 region is CASSLRQANYGYTF. The CDR3, as DNA: TGTGCCAGCAGCTTACGGCAGGCTAACTATGGCTACACCTTC.

This clonotype showed up many times. This sequence joins TRBV20-1 and TRBJ2-2, with D possibly matching TRBD2 (6 bases). Germline V lookup: CDR1 DFQATT, CDR2 SNEGSKA (reference sequence). V was clipped by 5 bases and J by 7 bases, with 8 bases between them. The length of the CDR3 is 11 residues. CDR3 DNA sequence: TGCAGTGCTGGGGGAGGCGGGGAGCTGTTTTTT. It translates to CSAGGGGELFF.

This clonotype was observed at least ten times. This rearrangement joins TRBV2 to TRBJ1-2; 7 bases map to TRBD1. In germline, CDR1 is SNHLY, CDR2 FYNNEI. The CDR3 is made up of 13 amino acids. Trimming cost V 3 bases and J 3 bases; bases outside gene matches: 1. CDR3 nucleotide sequence: TGTGCCAGCAGTGAGACAGGGTACTATGGCTACACCTTC. Its protein product is CASSETGYYGYTF.

The chain employs TRBV5-8 and TRBJ1-5; the D gene is possibly TRBD1 (6 bases). V was cut by 4 bases and J by 5 bases, with 7 bases left in between. The CDR3 consists of 12 residues. Germline V CDR1 and CDR2: SGHTS, YDEGEE. CDR3 in DNA: TGTGCCAGCAGCCGGACAGATCAGCCCCAGCATTTT. It encodes CASSRTDQPQHF.

This clonotype has ten or more counts. The chain uses TRBV20-1 and TRBJ1-4; D is unclear. Per germline, CDR1 DFQATT and CDR2 SNEGSKA (reference sequence). The CDR3 extends over 11 amino acids. V lost 2 bases and J 6 bases, leaving 4 bases between the germline ends. CDR3 DNA: TGCAGTGCTAGAAAGGATGAAAAACTGTTTTTT. It codes for CSARKDEKLFF.

With regard to this clonotype: A much larger clone is a single base away; this may be a read error. The chain uses TRBV15 and TRBJ2-7; TRBD2 is a possible D gene (5 bases). The CDR3 is made up of 15 amino acids. Trimming stripped 0 bases from V and 9 bases from J, with 18 bases between. Looked up from germline, CDR1 is LNHNV and CDR2 is YYDKDF (reference sequence). The CDR3 nucleotides read TGTGCCACCAGCAGAGATCTGGCCGGAGGCTTCGGGCAGTACTTC. Translated: CATSRDLAGGFGQYF. Combining the CDR3 with reference TRBV15 and TRBJ2-7 gives the whole variable domain DAMVIQNPRYQVTQFGKPVTLSCSQTLNHNVMYWYQQKSSQAPKLLFHYYDKDFNNEADTPDNFQSRRPNTSFCFLDIRSPGLGDTAMYLCATSRDLAGGFGQYFGPGTRLTVT.

This CDR3 reads CASFRTEPLNYGYTF. The CDR3 DNA follows: TGTGCCTCATTCAGGACAGAGCCATTAAACTATGGCTACACCTTC. The genes are TRBV30 and TRBJ1-2, with D possibly being TRBD1 (6 bases). The CDR3 runs to 15 residues. V was pared by 7 bases and J by 2 bases, with 20 bases between. Per the germline V gene, CDR1 is GTSNPN and CDR2 is SVGIG (reference sequence).

The chain carries TRBV24-1 and TRBJ1-1; tentatively, D is TRBD1 (5 bases). The CDR3 extends over 16 amino acids. Between the trimmed V and J ends, which lost 9 bases and 0 bases, there was a span of 19 bases. Germline values: CDR1 KGHDR, CDR2 SFDVKD. Here the CDR3 DNA reads TGTGCCACCTCCACTAGCGGGGGGTCATTGAACACTGAAGCTTTCTTT. Its translation: CATSTSGGSLNTEAFF.

The CDR3 here is CAIRGTAEKLFF. Here the CDR3 DNA reads TGTGCCATCAGGGGGACGGCAGAAAAACTGTTTTTT. The genes are TRBV10-3 and TRBJ1-4; tentatively, D is TRBD1 (5 bases). In germline, CDR1 is ENHRY, CDR2 SYGVKD. This CDR3 has 12 amino acids. V lost 6 bases, J lost 8 bases, and 10 bases lay in between.

About this clonotype: At one boundary the junction diverges from the germline segment, which might be a read error. The chain combines TRBV11-2 with TRBJ1-2, with 12 nucleotides matching TRBD1. The CDR3 has 15 residues. Germline V CDR1 and CDR2: SGHAT, FQNNGV. CDR3 sequence (DNA): TGTGCCGGCAGGCGTCCGGGACAGGGGGCGGAAGGCTACACCTTC. This sequence encodes CAGRRPGQGAEGYTF.

The chain combines TRBV13 with TRBJ2-1, with 9 bases that match TRBD1. Germline trimming cut 5 bases from V and 5 bases from J; bases unmatched to any gene: 10. Germline CDR1 is PRHDT and CDR2 is FYEKMQ (reference sequence). The CDR3 spans 16 residues. For the CDR3, the DNA is TGTGCCAGCAGCCCTCCCCCGGGACAGGGAAACAATGAGCAGTTCTTC. This sequence encodes CASSPPPGQGNNEQFF.

This chain connects TRBV4-1 to TRBJ2-2, with D maybe TRBD1 (6 bases). The V gene lost 4 bases and the J gene lost 9 bases, with 15 bases spanning the gap. The CDR3 is 14 residues long. From germline, CDR1 is MGHRA and CDR2 YSYEKL. As DNA, the CDR3 is TGCGCCAGCAGCCGCGGACAGTTCAGCCGGGAGCTGTTTTTT. Amino acids: CASSRGQFSRELFF.

Points on this clonotype: This could be a read error, since a much larger clone is one nucleotide away. J is TRBJ2-5 and V is TRBV20-1; D may be TRBD1 or TRBD2 (5 bases each). The CDR3 spans 13 residues. Germline lookup yields CDR1 DFQATT and CDR2 SNEGSKA (reference sequence). V gave up 6 bases and J gave up 1 base, with 12 bases separating them. Here the CDR3 DNA reads TGCAGTGCCATGGGGGTAGCCCAAGAGACCCAGTACTTC. It codes for CSAMGVAQETQYF.

The table lists this clonotype with many counts. The CDR3 region has the DNA TGTGCCAGTAGGCGTTTGGATTCACCCCTCCACTTT. It codes for CASRRLDSPLHF. This rearrangement joins TRBV19 to TRBJ1-6; unclear D gene. Trimming removed 6 bases at V and 8 bases at J, with 8 bases between. CDR1 and CDR2 (germline): LNHDA, SQIVND (reference sequence). This CDR3 is built from 12 residues.

This clonotype turned up a few times. The V and J genes are TRBV12-3 or TRBV12-4 and TRBJ2-1, with TRBD1 as a possible D gene (6 bases). Trimming pared 6 bases from V and 7 bases from J, leaving 13 bases between. This CDR3 has 13 residues. The DNA for the CDR3 is TGTGCCAGCAGCCCCTACAGGGTGAATGAGCAGTTCTTC. Translated: CASSPYRVNEQFF.

This clonotype was recorded at least ten times. This chain connects TRBV7-9 to TRBJ1-1, with 9 bases lining up with TRBD1. The CDR3 has 13 amino acids. CDR1 is SEHNR, CDR2 FQNEAQ, per germline (reference sequence). V trimming: 5 bases; J trimming: 10 bases; junction bases outside the gene matches: 8. CDR3 nucleotide sequence: TGTGCCAGCAGCCCAGGGACAGGGCGTGGAGCTTTCTTT. Residues: CASSPGTGRGAFF.

This clonotype was found many times. The chain has TRBV19 and TRBJ1-5, with D perhaps matching TRBD1 (5 bases). The germline CDR1 and CDR2 sequences are LNHDA and SQIVND (reference sequence). V was clipped by 1 base and J by 3 bases, with 13 bases between them. The CDR3 length is 16 residues. The CDR3 loop reads CASSIGQSRLNQPQHF. The CDR3, as DNA: TGTGCCAGTAGTATAGGACAGTCCAGGCTCAATCAGCCCCAGCATTTT. The full variable domain, with the rest looked up from reference TRBV19 and TRBJ1-5, is DGGITQSPKYLFRKEGQNVTLSCEQNLNHDAMYWYRQDPGQGLRLIYYSQIVNDFQKGDIAEGYSVSREKKESFPLTVTSAQKNPTAFYLCASSIGQSRLNQPQHFGDGTRLSIL.